The source of this T cell receptor beta chain is a study of T-cell memory formation after mild COVID-19. Across the whole study: Clusters of TCRs were largely donor specific.

For this clonotype: Its antigen is unknown.

TCRdb reprocessed the 5' RACE reads via MiXCR and lists one record per CDR3 protein. The sample includes about 280,000 distinct CDR3 sequences, roughly 8.2% of them seen just once. Notes on the study in general: Still unconfirmed is whether the second-wave clones peaking on day 37 recognized SARS-CoV-2.

V lost 5 bases and J lost 5; bases outside the gene matches: 3. From germline, CDR1 is GTSNPN and CDR2 SVGIG (reference sequence). The CDR3 has 13 amino acids. The chain carries TRBV30 and TRBJ2-5; TRBD1 matches 12 bases. Material for sequencing was PBMCs or a T cell subset sorted from them (not recorded which). The clonotype was recovered from a man aged 18 to 29 who had mild COVID-19 (a few samples of this study predate the infection). Cell type and time point are not known. The CDR3 nucleotides read TGTGCCTGGGGGACAGGGGGCAGGGAGACCCAGTACTTC. Its translation is CAWGTGGRETQYF.